The T cell receptor beta chain described here comes from a study of blood T cell repertoires in COVID-19 (dated by TCRdb to between 2020 and 2021). Notes on the research overall: Samples covering the acute and convalescent phases of COVID-19 were provided by collaborators in the United States, Italy and Spain. Where available, HLA class I and class II types were taken from metadata supplied by the sample provider and were not determined by assay-based typing. Subjects who had been exposed to COVID-19, were actively infected with it, or had recovered from it provided the deeply sampled blood TCRbeta repertoires that made up the dataset. The material from the prospective study consisted of cDNA or gDNA derived from T cells, B-cell-depleted T cells, or PBMCs. Samples were obtained from the ongoing ImmuneRACE study (first 160 participants) and from 1,200 or so subjects provided by 6 global collaborators. The repertoires were released in a freely available public database meant as a resource for research on the immune response to SARS-CoV-2. A de-identified subject ID, COVID-19 status, age in years and sex were almost always included in the sample metadata.

Each collaborating institution followed its own protocols to collect whole blood in K2EDTA tubes. For TCRbeta analysis, collaborator samples were shipped as frozen whole blood, as isolated PBMCs, or as DNA extracted from either sample type. As concerns this clone: The antigen it recognizes is unknown. Base qualities were left out, and no much larger clone turns up one base away.

Overall study outcomes, separate from this receptor: Clinical and demographic metadata were provided uncurated, with the amount varying by source and participant.

TCRbeta CDR3 regions were amplified from genomic DNA by means of the immunoSEQ Assay, a bias-controlled multiplex PCR. Regarding the original processing steps: Within the assay, amplification of reference gene primers was used to estimate how many nucleated cells each sample contained. Sequence reads were collapsed and filtered to measure the absolute abundance of every unique TCRbeta CDR3 rearrangement. For each sample, productive Simpson clonality was calculated by taking the square root of Simpson's diversity index across productive rearrangements. The source is immuneACCESS, and TCRdb retained only in-frame sequences with V and J called. Part of the clones is not carried over; for the studies checked, unresolved V genes explain less than half of this, and the remainder is unexplained. V, J and clone size derive from that table, while D and trimming were established from the DNA sequence. The sample table contains 190,000 or so clones; only one count was recorded for about 80% of them. The top ten clonotypes cover roughly 6.9% of the sample.

The receptor comes from a human donor with acute or convalescent COVID-19. The donor label of this sample is uncertain. The sequenced sample was peripheral blood.

The sequence in DNA is TGTGCCAGCAGTTATAGTCGGGGGATTAGCAATCAGCCCCAGCATTTT. This is translated as CASSYSRGISNQPQHF. The rearrangement combines TRBV6-2 or TRBV6-3 with TRBJ1-5; TRBD1 might be the D gene, on 5 matching bases. The germline V gene specifies MNHEY as CDR1 and SVGEGT as CDR2. The cysteine opens and the phenylalanine closes a CDR3 of 16 amino acids. Only the CDR3 DNA stays, 48 bases, in frame from base 1. V lost 3 bases and J lost 0 bases; the stretch between them is 12 bases long.